A single sample is the source of the 28 T cell receptor beta chains below, sequenced in a study of shared clonotypes between healthy human individuals. The protocol was immunoSEQ multiplex PCR, while the TCRdb copy is restricted to in-frame clones and leaves out a portion. The table shows 900,000 to 1,200,000 clones, with approximately 78% occurring only once. The sequenced material came from memory CD4+ T cells from PBMCs. The subset denotes: CD45RA-negative fraction. The receptors were gathered from a man aged 18-30 years in good health. Some clones in this sample may be carry-over from other donors' samples.

This chain links TRBV5-6 with TRBJ1-4, with 7 bases identical to TRBD1. The length of the CDR3 is 17 residues. The trim removed 0 bases at V and 0 bases at J, leaving 5 bases unmatched. Per the germline V gene, CDR1 is SGHDT and CDR2 is YYEEEE. The CDR3 loop is CASSLEGGPSTNEKLFF. The CDR3 nucleotides are TGTGCCAGCAGCTTGGAAGGGGGCCCATCAACTAATGAAAAACTGTTTTTT.

This sequence joins TRBV6-1 and TRBJ2-1, with D perhaps TRBD1 (5 bases). The CDR3 spans 11 residues. Trimming cost V 6 bases and J 14 bases, with 14 bases left between them. Germline-derived CDR1 and CDR2 are MNHNS and SASEGT. CDR3 in amino acids: CASRLRQLEFF. The CDR3 DNA sequence: TGTGCCAGCAGACTTAGACAGCTGGAGTTCTTC.

The DNA for the CDR3 is TGTGCCAGCAGTTACCGACAGGGCGGCAACAATGAGCAGTTCTTC. It encodes CASSYRQGGNNEQFF. This sequence joins TRBV6-6 and TRBJ2-1, with 7 bases aligning to TRBD1. The V and J ends lost 2 bases and 5 bases, in that order; junction bases with no gene match: 6. The CDR3 has 15 residues. CDR1 is MNHNY and CDR2 is SVGAGI in the germline V gene (reference sequence).

The V and J genes are TRBV23-1 and TRBJ2-7; D unresolved. TRBV23-1 is given ORF status, its function remaining uncertain. This CDR3 has 15 residues. Trimming took off 0 bases at V and 0 bases at J, with 9 bases between the two ends. CDR3 nucleotide sequence: TGCGCCAGCAGTCAATCTCCAGTCAGCTCCTACGAGCAGTACTTC. It yields the protein CASSQSPVSSYEQYF.

DNA for the CDR3: TGCGCCAGCAGCTGGGGGACTCTCGGTTCTGGCTACACCTTC. Residues: CASSWGTLGSGYTF. The chain has TRBV5-1 and TRBJ1-2; tentatively, D is TRBD1 (5 bases). The germline V and J ends were trimmed by 3 bases and 7 bases, with 16 bases remaining between them. The germline gives CDR1 SGHRS, CDR2 YFSETQ. The CDR3 runs 14 residues.

This clone was picked up a small number of times. CDR3 sequence reads: CASSFQAPNTEAFF. The CDR3 DNA sequence: TGTGCCAGCAGCTTTCAGGCTCCGAACACTGAAGCTTTCTTT. The rearrangement joins TRBV7-8 to TRBJ1-1; no firm D call. The V end was cut by 3 bases, the J end by 1 base, with 9 bases between. The CDR3 is made up of 14 amino acids. Germline V gene lookup returns CDR1 SGHVS and CDR2 FQNEAQ.

This chain joins TRBV7-8 and TRBJ1-1; no clear D. The CDR3 length is 14 residues. Looked up from germline, CDR1 is SGHVS and CDR2 is FQNEAQ. Trimming shortened V by 3 bases and J by 1 base, and 9 bases separated the two germline ends. The CDR3 bases are TGTGCCAGCAGCTTTCAACGGACGAACACTGAAGCTTTCTTT. Amino acid sequence: CASSFQRTNTEAFF.

The J gene is TRBJ2-3, the V gene TRBV4-3, with unresolved D. The CDR3 contains 16 residues. The V gene lost 0 bases and the J gene lost 0 bases, with 10 bases spanning the gap. The germline gives CDR1 LGHNA, CDR2 YSLEER. This chain's CDR3 is CASSQDFSQSTDTQYF. CDR3 bases: TGCGCCAGCAGCCAAGATTTTAGTCAGAGCACAGATACGCAGTATTTT.

The CDR3 DNA follows: TGTGCCACCTGGGCGAACTATGGCTACACCTTC. It encodes CATWANYGYTF. V is TRBV6-5 and J is TRBJ1-2; D is uncertain. The CDR3 runs 11 residues. V lost 10 bases to trimming and J lost 2 bases, with 8 bases between them. Germline loops: CDR1 MNHEY, CDR2 SVGAGI.

This clone was picked up a small number of times. The sample contains more than one DNA sequence encoding this CDR3. The V gene is TRBV28, the J gene TRBJ1-2; perhaps TRBD1 as D (5 bases). Germline CDR1 and CDR2: MDHEN and SYDVKM. V lost 2 bases to trimming and J lost 2 bases, with 6 bases between them. The CDR3 is 13 amino acids. CDR3: CASSLAGNYGYTF. CDR3 DNA sequence: TGTGCCAGCAGTTTAGCAGGGAACTATGGCTACACCTTC.

This chain connects TRBV4-2 to TRBJ2-3; 7 bases align to TRBD1. Germline values: CDR1 LGHNA, CDR2 YNFKEQ. The CDR3 sequence is 15 residues long. Trimming removed 4 bases from V and 6 bases from J; junction bases left unmatched: 10. The CDR3 bases are TGTGCCAGCAGCCCGCGGCCCGGGACAGCCGATACGCAGTATTTT. This encodes CASSPRPGTADTQYF.

This clone was seen just once. V is TRBV5-4 and J is TRBJ2-3, with 8 bases that match TRBD2. Germline V gene lookup returns CDR1 SGHNT and CDR2 YYREEE (reference sequence). This CDR3 comprises 16 residues. V shed 0 bases, J shed 0 bases, and the junction held 3 bases outside the gene matches. CDR3 nucleotides: TGTGCCAGCAGCTTGGGGACTAGCCGAAGCACAGATACGCAGTATTTT. It specifies CASSLGTSRSTDTQYF.

This chain joins TRBV28 and TRBJ1-3; 7 bases agree with TRBD1. The V and J ends lost 3 bases and 2 bases, in that order; junction bases with no gene match: 4. The CDR3 is made up of 15 amino acids. Germline V gives CDR1 MDHEN, CDR2 SYDVKM. CDR3 amino acids: CASSLTGRTGNTIYF. CDR3 nucleotide sequence: TGTGCCAGCAGTTTGACAGGGAGGACTGGAAACACCATATATTTT.

The chain joins TRBV7-2 to TRBJ2-3; tentatively, D is TRBD1 (6 bases). With 8 bases removed from V and 5 bases from J, the gap between germline ends came to 17 bases. Germline V gives CDR1 SGHTA, CDR2 FQGNSA. CDR3 length: 14 amino acids. The DNA for the CDR3 is TGTGCCAGCTTAGAGGACAGAGGGGAAGATACGCAGTATTTT. This codes for CASLEDRGEDTQYF.

Here the CDR3 reads CASSGPIGANVLTF. The CDR3 DNA reads as TGTGCCAGCTCCGGTCCAATCGGGGCCAACGTCCTGACTTTC. This chain connects TRBV2 to TRBJ2-6; D gene ambiguous. The CDR3 totals 14 residues. CDR1 SNHLY and CDR2 FYNNEI come from the germline V gene. Trimming pared 8 bases from V and 4 bases from J, leaving 12 bases between.

V usage is TRBV18 and J usage is TRBJ2-7; TRBD1 agrees at 7 bases. V lost 5 bases and J lost 6; bases outside the gene matches: 13. This CDR3 has 15 amino acids. Germline-derived CDR1 and CDR2 are KGHSH and LQKENI. The CDR3 DNA follows: TGTGCCAGCTCAATCGCTAGAGACAGGGCTGGCGAGCAGTACTTC. Amino acid sequence: CASSIARDRAGEQYF.

As regards this clone: The sample holds other DNA sequences that translate to the same CDR3. The chain combines TRBV2 with TRBJ2-2; 8 nucleotides line up with TRBD1. The CDR3 totals 14 residues. The V segment lost 5 bases and the J segment 4 bases; nucleotides outside the gene matches: 3. CDR1 and CDR2 (germline): SNHLY, FYNNEI. The CDR3 nucleotides read TGTGCCAGCAGTCAGGGGGCCGGCACCGGGGAGCTGTTTTTT. Its translation is CASSQGAGTGELFF.

This chain links TRBV10-3 with TRBJ2-5; 12 bases fit TRBD2. This CDR3 has 17 amino acids. In germline, CDR1 is ENHRY, CDR2 SYGVKD. The V segment lost 3 bases and the J segment 1 base; nucleotides outside the gene matches: 6. CDR3 amino acids: CAISEFGTSGSQETQYF. In DNA, the CDR3 is TGTGCCATCAGTGAATTTGGGACTAGCGGGTCCCAAGAGACCCAGTACTTC.

The CDR3 region has the DNA TGTGCCAGCAGTTTAAATAGGTATGAGCAGTTCTTC. This codes for CASSLNRYEQFF. This chain links TRBV27 with TRBJ2-1; D unresolved. Germline lookup yields CDR1 MNHEY and CDR2 SMNVEV (reference sequence). The V end lost 2 bases, the J end lost 8 bases, and 7 bases lay between the germline ends. The CDR3 contains 12 residues.

With regard to this clone: The same CDR3 arises from other DNA sequences in this sample as well. The chain joins TRBV6-1 to TRBJ1-2; TRBD1 is a possible D gene (6 bases). The CDR3 runs 13 residues. Germline-derived CDR1 and CDR2 are MNHNS and SASEGT. The V end was cut by 2 bases, the J end by 4 bases, with 8 bases between. CDR3 protein: CASSESGVYGYTF. In DNA form, the CDR3 reads TGTGCCAGCAGTGAATCAGGGGTCTATGGCTACACCTTC.

The chain links TRBV5-1 to TRBJ2-3; D is ambiguous. V gave up 3 bases and J gave up 5 bases, with 4 bases separating them. Germline lookup yields CDR1 SGHRS and CDR2 YFSETQ. The CDR3 is 11 amino acids. CDR3 amino acids: CASSSLDTQYF. The CDR3 coding sequence is TGCGCCAGCAGCTCGCTAGATACGCAGTATTTT. The complete variable domain, with remaining parts taken from reference TRBV5-1 and TRBJ2-3, reads KAGVTQTPRYLIKTRGQQVTLSCSPISGHRSVSWYQQTPGQGLQFLFEYFSETQRNKGNFPGRFSGRQFSNSRSEMNVSTLELGDSALYLCASSSLDTQYFGPGTRLTVL.

The V and J genes are TRBV5-4 and TRBJ2-5; 11 bases align to TRBD1. Germline lookup yields CDR1 SGHNT and CDR2 YYREEE (reference sequence). This CDR3 has 14 amino acids. Losses at the gene ends were 4 bases for V and 4 bases for J; bases not matched to a gene: 3. CDR3 loop: CASSEGTGGETQYF. The CDR3 coding sequence is TGTGCCAGCAGCGAAGGGACAGGGGGAGAGACCCAGTACTTC.

The rearrangement uses TRBV6-1 and TRBJ2-3; TRBD1 might be the D (5 bases). This CDR3 comprises 17 residues. With 1 base removed from V and 3 bases from J, the gap between germline ends came to 17 bases. Germline assignment: CDR1 MNHNS and CDR2 SASEGT. As DNA, the CDR3 is TGTGCCAGCAGTGAAGTACAAGGGGTCCTCGTTACAGATACGCAGTATTTT. Translating gives CASSEVQGVLVTDTQYF.

With respect to this clone: It is likely a read error: a sequence one base away is far more abundant. Other DNA sequences in the same sample also yield this CDR3. This chain uses TRBV5-1 with TRBJ2-3, with a weak D call TRBD2 (6 bases). V lost 5 bases to trimming and J lost 1 base, with 11 bases between them. The CDR3 spans 14 residues. Germline loops: CDR1 SGHRS, CDR2 YFSETQ. As DNA, the CDR3 is TGCGCCAGCAGGTATACGGGGGGCACAGATACGCAGTATTTT. Its translation is CASRYTGGTDTQYF.

The chain employs TRBV6-6 and TRBJ2-7; the D gene is possibly TRBD2 (6 bases). The CDR3 contains 14 residues. Looked up from germline, CDR1 is MNHNY and CDR2 is SVGAGI (reference sequence). The V end lost 1 base, the J end lost 5 bases, and 12 bases lay between the germline ends. The CDR3 is CASSYWREGHEQYF. The CDR3 bases are TGTGCCAGCAGTTACTGGAGGGAAGGCCACGAGCAGTACTTC.

The chain has TRBV30 and TRBJ2-1; maybe TRBD1 (5 bases). The CDR3 has 14 amino acids. The ends were cut back, 5 bases at V and 7 bases at J, with 18 bases in the middle. The germline gives CDR1 GTSNPN, CDR2 SVGIG (reference sequence). CDR3 bases: TGTGCCTGGGTTTCCCACCCCCCAGGGAATGAGCAGTTCTTC. Residues: CAWVSHPPGNEQFF. The entire variable domain, with the rest obtained from reference TRBV30 and TRBJ2-1, is as follows: SQTIHQWPATLVQPVGSPLSLECTVEGTSNPNLYWYRQAAGRGLQLLFYSVGIGQISSEVPQNLSASRPQDRQFILSSKKLLLSDSGFYLCAWVSHPPGNEQFFGPGTRLTVL.

The rearrangement joins TRBV7-2 to TRBJ2-1; TRBD2 matches at 9 bases. The ends lost 1 base at V and 5 bases at J; junction bases unmatched: 6. The CDR3 has 16 amino acids. Germline CDR1 is SGHTA and CDR2 is FQGNSA. The CDR3 DNA follows: TGTGCCAGCAGCTTAGTCGGGACTAGCCCAAACAATGAGCAGTTCTTC. It encodes CASSLVGTSPNNEQFF.

V gene TRBV7-2 combines with J gene TRBJ2-2; no clear D. CDR1 SGHTA and CDR2 FQGNSA come from the germline V gene. The CDR3 covers 13 residues. V was trimmed by 6 bases and J by 4 bases, leaving 9 bases between them. CDR3 bases: TGTGCCAGCAGAACCCCCCCCACCGGGGAGCTGTTTTTT. Amino acid sequence: CASRTPPTGELFF.